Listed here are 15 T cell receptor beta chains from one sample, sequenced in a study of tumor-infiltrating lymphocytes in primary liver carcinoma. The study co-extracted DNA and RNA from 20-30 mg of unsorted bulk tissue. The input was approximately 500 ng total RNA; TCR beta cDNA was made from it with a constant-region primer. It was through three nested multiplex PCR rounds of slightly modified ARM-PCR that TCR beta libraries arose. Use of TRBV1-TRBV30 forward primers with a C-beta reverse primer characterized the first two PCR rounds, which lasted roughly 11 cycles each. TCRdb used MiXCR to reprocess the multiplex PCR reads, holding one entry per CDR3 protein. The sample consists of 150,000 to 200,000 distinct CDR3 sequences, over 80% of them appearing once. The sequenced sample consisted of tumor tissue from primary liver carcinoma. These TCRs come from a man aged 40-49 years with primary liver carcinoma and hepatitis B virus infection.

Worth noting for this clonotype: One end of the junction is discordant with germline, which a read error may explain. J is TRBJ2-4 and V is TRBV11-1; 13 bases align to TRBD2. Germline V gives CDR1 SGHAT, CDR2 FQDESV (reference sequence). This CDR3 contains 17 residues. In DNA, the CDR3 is TGTGCCAGCGGCTCTCCCGGGACTAGCGGGATCAAAAACATTCGGTACTTC. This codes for CASGSPGTSGIKNIRYF. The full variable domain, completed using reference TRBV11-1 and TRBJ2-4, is EAEVAQSPRYKITEKSQAVAFWCDPISGHATLYWYRQILGQGPELLVQFQDESVVDDSQLPKDRFSAERLKGVDSTLKIQPAELGDSAMYLCASGSPGTSGIKNIRYFGAGTRLSVL.

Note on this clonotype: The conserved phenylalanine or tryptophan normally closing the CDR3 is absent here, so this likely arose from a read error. This chain's CDR3 is CASSFQVPLDNEQFI. CDR3 DNA: TGTGCCAGCAGTTTCCAGGTACCGCTGGACAATGAGCAGTTCATC. V is TRBV11-1 and J is TRBJ2-1; D unclear. This CDR3 has 15 amino acids. Trimming pared 6 bases from V and 5 bases from J, leaving 17 bases between. CDR1 and CDR2 from the germline V gene are SGHAT and FQDESV (reference sequence).

The chain's CDR3 is CASSQDLPSCTSGRVDTQYF. The CDR3 DNA reads as TGCGCCAGCAGCCAAGATCTTCCCTCCTGTACTAGCGGGAGAGTAGATACGCAGTATTTT. J is TRBJ2-3 and V is TRBV4-3, with TRBD2 matching 11 bases. The CDR3 has 20 amino acids. J gave up 5 bases and V 0 bases, and 16 bases lay outside the gene matches. Germline V gives CDR1 LGHNA, CDR2 YSLEER.

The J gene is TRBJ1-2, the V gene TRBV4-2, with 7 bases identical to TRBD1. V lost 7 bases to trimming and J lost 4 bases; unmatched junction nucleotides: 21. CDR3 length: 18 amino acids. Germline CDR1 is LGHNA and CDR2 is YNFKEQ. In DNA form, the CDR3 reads TGTGCCAGCAACCGATCGTCCAGGGGGGAGGGCGCGTCCTATGGCTACACCTTC. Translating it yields CASNRSSRGEGASYGYTF.

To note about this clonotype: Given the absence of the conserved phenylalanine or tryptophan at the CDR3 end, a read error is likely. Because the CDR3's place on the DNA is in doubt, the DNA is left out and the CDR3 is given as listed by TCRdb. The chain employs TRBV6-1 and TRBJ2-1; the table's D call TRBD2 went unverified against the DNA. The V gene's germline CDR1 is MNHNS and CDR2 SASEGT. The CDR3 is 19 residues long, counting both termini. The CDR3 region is CVSSEASGGLAGIYNELFL.

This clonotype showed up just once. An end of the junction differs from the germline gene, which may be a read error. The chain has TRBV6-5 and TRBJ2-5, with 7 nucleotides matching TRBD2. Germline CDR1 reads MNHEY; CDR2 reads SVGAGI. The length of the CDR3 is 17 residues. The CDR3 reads CASSYSSSSGFRETQCF. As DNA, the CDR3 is TGTGCCAGCAGTTACTCGAGTAGTAGCGGGTTCCGAGAGACCCAGTGCTTC.

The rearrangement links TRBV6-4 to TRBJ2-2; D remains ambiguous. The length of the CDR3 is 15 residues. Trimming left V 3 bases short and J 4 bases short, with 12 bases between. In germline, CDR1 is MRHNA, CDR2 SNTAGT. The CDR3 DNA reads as TGTGCCAGCAGTGAGAATTCTGCGAGCACCGGGGAGCTGTTTTTT. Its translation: CASSENSASTGELFF.

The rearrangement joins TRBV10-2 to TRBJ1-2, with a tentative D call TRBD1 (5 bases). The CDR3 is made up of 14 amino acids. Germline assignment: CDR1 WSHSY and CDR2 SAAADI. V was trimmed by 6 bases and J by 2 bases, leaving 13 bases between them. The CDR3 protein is CASRGQGMNYGYTF. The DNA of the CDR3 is TGCGCCAGCAGGGGGCAGGGTATGAACTATGGCTACACCTTC.

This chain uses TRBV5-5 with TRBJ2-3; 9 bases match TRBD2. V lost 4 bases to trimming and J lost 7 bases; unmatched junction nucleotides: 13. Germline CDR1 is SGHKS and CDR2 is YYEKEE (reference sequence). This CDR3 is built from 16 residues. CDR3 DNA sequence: TGTGCCAGCAGCCCCCCAGTAGCGGGAGTTATGTATACGCAGTATTTT. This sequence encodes CASSPPVAGVMYTQYF.

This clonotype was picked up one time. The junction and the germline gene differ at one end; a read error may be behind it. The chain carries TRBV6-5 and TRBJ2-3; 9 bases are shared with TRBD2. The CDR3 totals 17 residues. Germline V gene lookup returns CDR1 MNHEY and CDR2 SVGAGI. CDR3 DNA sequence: TGTGCCAGCAGTCCACTCCCCTTAAGCGGGGGGACAGATATGCAGTATTTT. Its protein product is CASSPLPLSGGTDMQYF.

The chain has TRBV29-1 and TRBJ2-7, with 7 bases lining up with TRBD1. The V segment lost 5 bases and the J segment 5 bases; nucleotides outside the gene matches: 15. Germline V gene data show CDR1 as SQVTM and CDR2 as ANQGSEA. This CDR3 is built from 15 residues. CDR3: CSVNEGAVQGDEQYF. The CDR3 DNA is TGCAGCGTTAACGAGGGAGCGGTTCAGGGGGACGAGCAGTACTTC.

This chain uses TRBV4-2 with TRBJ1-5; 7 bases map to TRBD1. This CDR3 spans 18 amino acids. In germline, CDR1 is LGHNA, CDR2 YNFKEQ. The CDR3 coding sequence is TGTGCAGGCAGCCAAGAAAAAGGAGGGGGCGTAAGCAATCAGCCCCAGCATTTT. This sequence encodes CAGSQEKGGGVSNQPQHF.

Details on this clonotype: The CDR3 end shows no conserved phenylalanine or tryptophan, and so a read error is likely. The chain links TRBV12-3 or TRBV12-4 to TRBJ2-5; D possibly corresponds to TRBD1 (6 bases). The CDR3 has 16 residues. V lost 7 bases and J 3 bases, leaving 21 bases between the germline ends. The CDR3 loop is CASIVNQGTRKETQYY. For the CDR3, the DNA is TGTGCCAGCATTGTTAATCAGGGGACCCGGAAAGAGACCCAGTACTAC.

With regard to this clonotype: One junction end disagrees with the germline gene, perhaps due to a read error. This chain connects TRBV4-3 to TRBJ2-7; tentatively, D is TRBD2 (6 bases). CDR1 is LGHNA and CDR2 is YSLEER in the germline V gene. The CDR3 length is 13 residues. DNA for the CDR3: TGTGCCAGCAGTCAACCGGGAGAGTCCGAGCTGTACTTC. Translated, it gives CASSQPGESELYF.

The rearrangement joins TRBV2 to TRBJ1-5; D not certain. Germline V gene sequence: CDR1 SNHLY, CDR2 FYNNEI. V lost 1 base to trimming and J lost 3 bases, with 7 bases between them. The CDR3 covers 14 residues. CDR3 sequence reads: CASSEVTVNQPQHF. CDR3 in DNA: TGTGCCAGCAGTGAAGTCACAGTCAATCAGCCCCAGCATTTT. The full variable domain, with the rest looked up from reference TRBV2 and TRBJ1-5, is EPEVTQTPSHQVTQMGQEVILRCVPISNHLYFYWYRQILGQKVEFLVSFYNNEISEKSEIFDDQFSVERPDGSNFTLKIRSTKLEDSAMYFCASSEVTVNQPQHFGDGTRLSIL.